The 26 T cell receptor beta chains reported below all come from one sample, sequenced in a study of blood T cell repertoires in COVID-19. Here immunoSEQ multiplex PCR was the method, and the copy in TCRdb shows in-frame clones only, minus some. This table holds about 65,000 clones, about 92% found once. Sequencing input: peripheral blood. These receptors came from a man aged 55 to 70 with acute or convalescent COVID-19.

The chain recombines TRBV2 with TRBJ1-6; D call uncertain. V was cut by 3 bases and J by 13 bases, with 13 bases left in between. Looked up from germline, CDR1 is SNHLY and CDR2 is FYNNEI. CDR3 length: 13 residues. For the CDR3, the DNA is TGTGCCAGCAGTGAGGCAAAGGTAGCCCCCCTCCACTTT. Translating it yields CASSEAKVAPLHF.

The gene calls are TRBV3-1 (or the pseudogene TRBV3-2) and TRBJ1-6, with no clear D. CDR1 is LGHDT, CDR2 YNNKEL, per germline (reference sequence). V lost 7 bases and J 0 bases, leaving 13 bases between the germline ends. This CDR3 has 16 residues. CDR3 amino acids: CASTLRTSSYNSPLHF. The CDR3 DNA is TGTGCCAGCACCCTGCGAACGAGCTCCTATAATTCACCCCTCCACTTT.

The V call is TRBV19, the J call TRBJ1-3; D is unclear. The germline V gene has CDR1 LNHDA and CDR2 SQIVND (reference sequence). CDR3 length: 15 amino acids. Trimming took off 5 bases at V and 0 bases at J, with 11 bases between the two ends. The CDR3 DNA reads as TGTGCCAGTAGTCGCCAGCGGTACTCTGGAAACACCATATATTTT. Its translation is CASSRQRYSGNTIYF.

The V call is TRBV7-9, the J call TRBJ1-1; D may be TRBD1 (6 bases). The CDR3 length is 13 residues. Trimming stripped 6 bases from V and 1 base from J, with 9 bases between. Germline V gene sequence: CDR1 SEHNR, CDR2 FQNEAQ (reference sequence). CDR3 amino acids: CASRSDRNTEAFF. CDR3 nucleotide sequence: TGTGCCAGCAGATCGGACAGGAACACTGAAGCTTTCTTT.

The rearrangement joins TRBV5-1 to TRBJ2-7; 12 bases fit TRBD1. This CDR3 has 15 residues. Germline V CDR1 and CDR2: SGHRS, YFSETQ. Unmatched junction bases numbered 9, after V lost 4 bases and J lost 7 bases. In DNA form, the CDR3 reads TGCGCCAGCAGCGGACGGGACAGGGGGCTTGGGGAGCAGTACTTC. This gives the protein CASSGRDRGLGEQYF.

Note on this clone: The sample has other DNA sequences that encode this CDR3 too. This chain uses TRBV21-1 with TRBJ2-2; the DNA was not used to check the table's D call, TRBD2. TRBV21-1 is labeled a pseudogene. The CDR3 is 17 amino acids. CDR3 sequence: CASSKALAGGRNGELFF. Written as DNA, the CDR3 is TGTGCCAGCAGCAAAGCCCTAGCGGGGGGGAGGAACGGGGAGCTGTTTTTT.

Written as DNA, the CDR3 is TGTGCCAGCAGCTTAAGGGTTGGCCACAGGACCAGCTCCTACAATGAGCAGTTCTTC. Its translation: CASSLRVGHRTSSYNEQFF. The chain links TRBV7-3 to TRBJ2-1, with TRBD1 as a possible D gene (5 bases). There are 19 residues in the CDR3. Trimming shortened V by 1 base and J by 0 bases, and 19 bases separated the two germline ends. Germline CDR1 SGHTA, CDR2 FQGTGA.

The rearrangement links TRBV14 to TRBJ1-3, with D hard to call. Per germline, CDR1 SGHDN and CDR2 FVKESK. The V and J ends lost 1 base and 1 base respectively, with 2 bases between them. The CDR3 is made up of 13 amino acids. CDR3 residues: CASSQASGNTIYF. The CDR3, as DNA: TGTGCCAGCAGCCAAGCTTCTGGAAACACCATATATTTT.

CDR3 in amino acids: CASSRDRSSGNTIYF. The CDR3 DNA sequence: TGTGCCAGTAGTAGGGACAGGTCCTCTGGAAACACCATATATTTT. The genes are TRBV19 and TRBJ1-3; 8 bases line up with TRBD1. There are 15 residues in the CDR3. V was clipped by 4 bases and J by 0 bases; unmatched bases: 2. The germline V gene encodes CDR1 LNHDA and CDR2 SQIVND (reference sequence).

Notes on this clone: Different DNA sequences within this sample yield the same CDR3. The chain is built from TRBV30 and TRBJ2-5; a weak D match, TRBD2 (6 bases). Germline V gives CDR1 GTSNPN, CDR2 SVGIG (reference sequence). V dropped 2 bases and J dropped 3 bases, with 13 bases sitting between them. CDR3 size: 14 residues. This chain's CDR3 is CAWSSWGVEETQYF. CDR3 DNA sequence: TGTGCCTGGAGTTCGTGGGGGGTTGAAGAGACCCAGTACTTC.

The rearrangement links TRBV4-1 to TRBJ2-2; 9 bases match TRBD1. The V and J ends lost 2 bases and 6 bases, in that order; junction bases with no gene match: 7. This CDR3 region has 16 residues. The germline V gene has CDR1 MGHRA and CDR2 YSYEKL. CDR3 DNA sequence: TGCGCCAGCAGCCAACCAGGACAGGGGATGTCCGGGGAGCTGTTTTTT. Amino acids: CASSQPGQGMSGELFF.

J is TRBJ2-1 and V is TRBV7-6; TRBD2 agrees at 13 bases. CDR3 length: 16 amino acids. Looked up from germline, CDR1 is SGHVS and CDR2 is FNYEAQ. Trimming took 5 bases from V and 5 from J; bases not matched to a gene: 6. Here the CDR3 reads CASSVWTSGGNNEQFF. In DNA form, the CDR3 reads TGTGCCAGCAGCGTCTGGACTAGCGGGGGAAACAATGAGCAGTTCTTC.

The gene calls are TRBV6-5 and TRBJ2-7, with 10 bases lining up with TRBD1. The CDR3 totals 13 residues. Trimming cost V 10 bases and J 4 bases; bases outside gene matches: 7. The germline CDR1 and CDR2 sequences are MNHEY and SVGAGI. The CDR3 bases are TGTGCCACCACCCGGGACAGGGGATACGAGCAGTACTTC. It codes for CATTRDRGYEQYF.

This clone was counted between two and nine times. The chain carries TRBV19 and TRBJ2-4; 8 nucleotides match TRBD2. The CDR3 is 14 amino acids. J was trimmed by 7 bases and V by 4 bases; bases with no gene match: 6. In germline, CDR1 is LNHDA, CDR2 SQIVND (reference sequence). The CDR3 protein is CASSTGGVLNIQYF. The CDR3, as DNA: TGTGCCAGTAGTACGGGAGGGGTATTGAACATTCAGTACTTC.

The rearrangement joins TRBV6-1 to TRBJ1-1; D call uncertain. In germline, CDR1 is MNHNS, CDR2 SASEGT. V lost 0 bases and J 5 bases, leaving 16 bases between the germline ends. The CDR3 totals 16 residues. In nucleotides, the CDR3 is TGTGCCAGCAGTGAAGCCCGGCAGGCGTTATGGACTGAAGCTTTCTTT. Translated, it gives CASSEARQALWTEAFF.

The chain joins TRBV6-1 to TRBJ1-1; TRBD1 aligns across 8 bases. The V gene's germline CDR1 is MNHNS and CDR2 SASEGT. Trimming removed 3 bases from V and 6 bases from J; junction bases left unmatched: 6. This CDR3 has 14 residues. CDR3 nucleotide sequence: TGTGCCAGCAGTGAGGGACAGGAAAGTCCTGAAGCTTTCTTT. As protein: CASSEGQESPEAFF.

The CDR3 DNA sequence: TGTGCTAGTGGTTTGGTAGGGAAAGGGGGCCTTCTCTATAACGGGAACACTGAAGCTTTCTTT. Amino acid sequence: CASGLVGKGGLLYNGNTEAFF. This chain joins TRBV12-5 and TRBJ1-1, with 7 positions matching TRBD1. The CDR3 runs to 21 residues. Germline V gives CDR1 LGHNT, CDR2 FRNRAP. With V trimmed by 0 bases and J by 1 base, 20 bases remained unmatched.

The rearrangement uses TRBV10-3 and TRBJ1-1; TRBD1 matches 9 bases. Trimming at V came to 4 bases and at J to 5 bases, leaving 8 bases not matched to a gene. The CDR3 is 15 residues long. Germline lookup yields CDR1 ENHRY and CDR2 SYGVKD. CDR3 coding DNA: TGTGCCATCAGTGGGTACAGGGGGCCCGGGACTGAAGCTTTCTTT. It specifies CAISGYRGPGTEAFF.

This chain connects TRBV12-5 to TRBJ2-7, with TRBD1 as a possible D gene (6 bases). CDR3 length: 17 amino acids. V dropped 6 bases and J dropped 3 bases, with 24 bases sitting between them. Germline CDR1 is LGHNT and CDR2 is FRNRAP. CDR3 DNA: TGTGCTAGTGGCCCTTCCAAGGGGCAGGGGATTAACTACGAGCAGTACTTC. This codes for CASGPSKGQGINYEQYF. The full variable domain, with the rest looked up from reference TRBV12-5 and TRBJ2-7, is DARVTQTPRHKVTEMGQEVTMRCQPILGHNTVFWYRQTMMQGLELLAYFRNRAPLDDSGMPKDRFSAEMPDATLATLKIQPSEPRDSAVYFCASGPSKGQGINYEQYFGPGTRLTVT.

J is TRBJ2-2 and V is TRBV12-5, with D uncertain. Germline loops: CDR1 LGHNT, CDR2 FRNRAP. The CDR3 extends over 15 amino acids. V was clipped by 0 bases and J by 4 bases, with 9 bases between them. CDR3 amino acids: CASGLVVGGTGELFF. The CDR3 DNA reads TGTGCTAGTGGTTTGGTGGTAGGCGGCACCGGGGAGCTGTTTTTT.

The genes are TRBV5-1 and TRBJ2-7; possibly TRBD1 for D (5 bases). Germline CDR1 is SGHRS and CDR2 is YFSETQ. Trimming removed 1 base at V and 0 bases at J, with 14 bases between. The CDR3 contains 16 residues. CDR3 nucleotides: TGCGCCAGCAGCTTGACCACAGGCGGAAGCTCCTACGAGCAGTACTTC. Amino acid sequence: CASSLTTGGSSYEQYF. The whole variable domain, remainder taken from reference TRBV5-1 and TRBJ2-7, is KAGVTQTPRYLIKTRGQQVTLSCSPISGHRSVSWYQQTPGQGLQFLFEYFSETQRNKGNFPGRFSGRQFSNSRSEMNVSTLELGDSALYLCASSLTTGGSSYEQYFGPGTRLTVT.

This clone occurred once. This chain connects TRBV29-1 to TRBJ2-4; 9 bases are a match to TRBD2. The CDR3 consists of 12 residues. V lost 4 bases to trimming and J lost 9 bases; unmatched junction nucleotides: 4. Germline loops: CDR1 SQVTM, CDR2 ANQGSEA. The CDR3 reads CSVASGAGIQYF. As DNA, the CDR3 is TGCAGCGTTGCTAGCGGGGCTGGCATTCAGTACTTC.

Worth noting for this clone: At one boundary the junction diverges from the germline segment, which might be a read error. V and J are TRBV6-5 and TRBJ1-3; D unresolved. The CDR3 sequence is 15 residues long. Per germline, CDR1 MNHEY and CDR2 SVGAGI. CDR3 residues: CASRARISSGNTIYF. Here the CDR3 DNA reads TGTGCCAGCAGGGCCAGGATTTCTTCTGGAAACACCATTTATTTT.

The chain couples TRBV7-7 to TRBJ1-3, with D tentatively TRBD1 (5 bases). Trimming removed 5 bases from V and 3 bases from J, with 8 bases in between. The CDR3 contains 13 residues. Germline loops: CDR1 SSHAT, CDR2 FNYEAQ (reference sequence). The CDR3 is CASSAGGGNTIYF. The CDR3 DNA reads as TGTGCCAGCAGCGCCGGGGGTGGAAACACCATATATTTT.

V gene TRBV7-8 combines with J gene TRBJ1-1, with TRBD1 as a possible D gene (6 bases). Trimming shortened V by 6 bases and J by 7 bases, and 15 bases separated the two germline ends. From germline, CDR1 is SGHVS and CDR2 FQNEAQ. The CDR3 contains 13 residues. CDR3 sequence: CASRRTDASEAFF. CDR3 nucleotides: TGTGCCAGCAGGAGGACAGATGCAAGTGAAGCTTTCTTT.

V and J are TRBV19 and TRBJ2-1; possibly TRBD2 for D (5 bases). Trimming left V 3 bases short and J 10 bases short, with 10 bases between. The CDR3 has 12 amino acids. Germline values: CDR1 LNHDA, CDR2 SQIVND (reference sequence). The CDR3 nucleotides are TGTGCCAGTAGTATTCCTGGCGGGGAGCAGTTCTTC. This codes for CASSIPGGEQFF.